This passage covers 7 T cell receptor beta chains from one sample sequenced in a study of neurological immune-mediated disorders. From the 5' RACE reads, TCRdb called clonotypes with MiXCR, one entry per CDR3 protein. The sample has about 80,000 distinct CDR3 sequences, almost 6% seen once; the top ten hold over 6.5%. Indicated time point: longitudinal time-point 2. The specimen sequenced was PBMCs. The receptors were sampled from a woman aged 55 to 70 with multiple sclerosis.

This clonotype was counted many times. Here the CDR3 DNA reads TGTGCCAGCAGTTTGAGGCAGGAGCAGTTCTTC. It yields the protein CASSLRQEQFF. The chain has TRBV28 and TRBJ2-1; D unresolved. V was clipped by 3 bases and J by 10 bases, with 7 bases between them. CDR1 is MDHEN and CDR2 is SYDVKM in the germline V gene. The CDR3 runs 11 residues.

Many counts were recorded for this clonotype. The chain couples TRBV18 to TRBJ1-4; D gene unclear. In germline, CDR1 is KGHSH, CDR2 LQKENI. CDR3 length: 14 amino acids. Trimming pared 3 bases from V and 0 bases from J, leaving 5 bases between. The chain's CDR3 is CASSPQSTNEKLFF. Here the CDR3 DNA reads TGTGCCAGCTCACCCCAGTCAACTAATGAAAAACTGTTTTTT.

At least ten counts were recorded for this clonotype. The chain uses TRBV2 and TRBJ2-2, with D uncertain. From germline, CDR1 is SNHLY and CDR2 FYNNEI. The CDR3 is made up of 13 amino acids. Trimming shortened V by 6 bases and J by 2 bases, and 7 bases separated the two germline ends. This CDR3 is CASSLTNTGELFF. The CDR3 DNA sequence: TGTGCCAGCAGCCTTACAAACACCGGGGAGCTGTTTTTT.

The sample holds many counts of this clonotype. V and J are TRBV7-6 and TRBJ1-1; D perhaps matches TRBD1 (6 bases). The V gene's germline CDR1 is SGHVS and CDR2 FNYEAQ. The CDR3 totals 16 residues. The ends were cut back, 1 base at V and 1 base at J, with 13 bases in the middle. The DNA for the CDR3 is TGTGCCAGCAGCTTAGGTACAGGGACTAGGAACACTGAAGCTTTCTTT. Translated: CASSLGTGTRNTEAFF.

Written as DNA, the CDR3 is TGTGCCAGCAACCCCCCAGGGGTTGGAGAGACCCAGTACTTC. It encodes CASNPPGVGETQYF. The rearrangement uses TRBV2 and TRBJ2-5; maybe TRBD1 (6 bases). Germline CDR1 and CDR2: SNHLY and FYNNEI. The CDR3 is made up of 14 amino acids. The V and J ends lost 7 bases and 4 bases respectively, with 16 bases between them.

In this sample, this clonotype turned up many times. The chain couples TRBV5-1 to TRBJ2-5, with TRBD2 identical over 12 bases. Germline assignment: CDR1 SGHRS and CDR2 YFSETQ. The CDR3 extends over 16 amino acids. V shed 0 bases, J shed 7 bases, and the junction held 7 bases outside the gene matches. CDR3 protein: CASSLGLAGVQGTQYF. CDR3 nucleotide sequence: TGCGCCAGCAGCTTGGGACTAGCGGGGGTCCAGGGGACCCAGTACTTC.

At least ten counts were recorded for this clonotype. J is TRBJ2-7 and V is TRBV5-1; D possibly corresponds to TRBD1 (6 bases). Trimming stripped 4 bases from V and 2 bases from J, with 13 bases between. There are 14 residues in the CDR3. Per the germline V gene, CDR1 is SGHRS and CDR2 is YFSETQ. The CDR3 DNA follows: TGCGCCAGCAGCGGACCGGGACATACCTACGAGCAGTACTTC. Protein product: CASSGPGHTYEQYF.